This is a list of T cell receptor beta chains from one sample in a study of T cell responses to AZD1222 COVID-19 vaccine. Data came from immunoSEQ multiplex PCR; TCRdb stores just in-frame clones and leaves some out. Here the sample spans some 130,000 clones, more than 85% being singletons. The starting material was peripheral blood, obtained on day 0 of AZD1222 vaccination. The receptors shown here come from an adult in good health. Both conserved end residues are part of each CDR3. The D gene is left open where the match is weak. Clone size is given for some rows only: seen once, a few or many times, or a class if the clone is expanded.

v_call,clone_size,d_call,j_call,cdr3_nt,cdr3_aa
TRBV4-1,-,TRBD2,TRBJ2-1,TGCGCCAGCAGCCACCCCGGCGGACTAGCGACCTACAATGAGCAGTTCTTC,CASSHPGGLATYNEQFF
TRBV7-9,-,-,TRBJ1-3,TGTGCCAGCAGCTTTTGGGGAAACACCATATATTTT,CASSFWGNTIYF
TRBV11-3,-,-,TRBJ2-7,TGTGCCAGCAGCTTAGAGGGCAGTTTAGTTTCCTACGAGCAGTACTTC,CASSLEGSLVSYEQYF
TRBV10-3,once,-,TRBJ1-2,TGTGCCATCAGCCCACAGGTCCTTCCGGGCGGCTACACCTTC,CAISPQVLPGGYTF
TRBV24-1,-,TRBD2,TRBJ2-1,TGTGCCACCAGTGACAAATCTGGGAGGGCCGGGTACAATGAGCAGTTCTTC,CATSDKSGRAGYNEQFF
TRBV2,-,-,TRBJ2-7,TGTGCCAGCAGTGACGGGAACTCCTACGAGCAGTACTTC,CASSDGNSYEQYF
TRBV6-5,-,-,TRBJ1-6,TGTGCCAGCCGCAACGCCAGGACGAATTCACCCCTCCACTTT,CASRNARTNSPLHF
TRBV5-4,-,-,TRBJ1-2,TGTGCCAGCAGCTCGGGGGATCGGGGCTACACCTTC,CASSSGDRGYTF
TRBV4-1,-,-,TRBJ2-1,TGCGCCAGCAGCCACCCGGTTCGGAACAATGAGCAGTTCTTC,CASSHPVRNNEQFF
TRBV4-1,-,-,TRBJ1-1,TGCGCCAGCAGCCATCCTATGGGGCCGGGGGGCACTGAAGCTTTCTTT,CASSHPMGPGGTEAFF
TRBV6-5,-,TRBD1,TRBJ1-2,TGTGCCAGCAGGAACAGGGGTGGCTACACCTTC,CASRNRGGYTF
TRBV6-6,-,-,TRBJ1-1,TGTGCCAGCAGTTTCCGGGGGGCGAGGAACACTGAAGCTTTCTTT,CASSFRGARNTEAFF
TRBV5-1,-,TRBD1,TRBJ1-4,TGCGCCAGTGCGGGACAGACTAATGAAAAACTGTTTTTT,CASAGQTNEKLFF
TRBV9,-,-,TRBJ1-1,TGTGCCAGCAGCGTTTACCCTACTATGAACACTGAAGCTTTCTTT,CASSVYPTMNTEAFF
TRBV21-1,-,-,TRBJ1-6,TGTGCCAGCAGCAAAGACAGGGGGCTCAGCTCCTATAATTCACCCCTCCACTTT,CASSKDRGLSSYNSPLHF
TRBV12-5,-,TRBD2,TRBJ2-1,TGTGCTAGTGGTTTGGTACGGAAGTCTGAACTAGCGGGAGGGCCATTGGAGCAGTTCTTC,CASGLVRKSELAGGPLEQFF
TRBV19,-,-,TRBJ1-2,TGTGCCATTAAGAAGAACGGGGGACCATATGGCTACACCTTC,CAIKKNGGPYGYTF
TRBV6-2/TRBV6-3,-,TRBD2,TRBJ2-5,TGTGCCAGCAGTTACTCGTATAGCGGGGGCGAGACCCAGTACTTC,CASSYSYSGGETQYF
TRBV15,-,-,TRBJ1-2,TGTGCCACCAGCAGAGAAATTAACTATGGCTACACCTTC,CATSREINYGYTF
TRBV6-5,-,-,TRBJ2-3,TGTGCCAGCAGTTATACGGGGAGCACAGATACGCAGTATTTT,CASSYTGSTDTQYF
TRBV28,-,TRBD1,TRBJ2-5,TGTGCCAGCAGATCCCCAGGGGGCGCGAAGACCCAGTACTTC,CASRSPGGAKTQYF
TRBV14,-,-,TRBJ1-5,TGTGCCAGCAGTATAGGGGGAAATCAGCCCCAGCATTTT,CASSIGGNQPQHF
TRBV7-2,-,-,TRBJ2-4,TGTGCCAGCAGTAGGTTTGCCAAAAACATTCAGTACTTC,CASSRFAKNIQYF
TRBV28,-,-,TRBJ1-6,TGTGCCAGCAGTTTGACGGGGGACCTCCACTTT,CASSLTGDLHF
TRBV7-2,-,-,TRBJ2-3,TGTGCCAGCACGCAGCGGCGCACAGATACGCAGTATTTT,CASTQRRTDTQYF
TRBV6-5,-,-,TRBJ1-3,TGTGCCAGCAGTTACGACGCTTCTGGAAACACCATATATTTT,CASSYDASGNTIYF
TRBV9,-,TRBD2,TRBJ2-5,TGTGCCAGCAGCGTAGGTCGAGCGGGGGCCCAAGAGACCCAGTACTTC,CASSVGRAGAQETQYF
TRBV2,-,-,TRBJ2-5,TGTGCCAGCAACCCGAACCCAGAGACCCAGTACTTC,CASNPNPETQYF
TRBV5-1,once,-,TRBJ1-2,TGCGCCAGCAGCCCAGGGACGGCCCTTAGCTACACCTTC,CASSPGTALSYTF
TRBV7-2,-,-,TRBJ2-1,TGTGCCAGCAGCTTACTTTTGGACAATGAGCAGTTCTTC,CASSLLLDNEQFF
TRBV5-1,-,TRBD2,TRBJ2-1,TGCGCCAGCAGCCGAAGGACTAGTGACGAGCAGTTCTTC,CASSRRTSDEQFF
TRBV4-1,-,-,TRBJ2-7,TGCGCCAGCAGCCTCATTCGGGACGGCTCATACGAGCAGTACTTC,CASSLIRDGSYEQYF
TRBV29-1,-,TRBD2,TRBJ2-7,TGCAGCGTTACCGGGACTAGCGGTGTTTCGGAGCAGTACTTC,CSVTGTSGVSEQYF
TRBV6-2/TRBV6-3,-,TRBD2,TRBJ2-3,TGTGCCAGCAGCCCTCTGCGGGGGGGCGCATCCGATACGCAGTATTTT,CASSPLRGGASDTQYF
TRBV7-3,-,TRBD1,TRBJ1-1,TGTGCCAGCAGCATTAAAGGACAGGGACCCACTGAAGCTTTCTTT,CASSIKGQGPTEAFF
TRBV6-5,-,-,TRBJ2-3,TGTGCCAGCAGTTACGAGGGAGATACGCAGTATTTT,CASSYEGDTQYF
TRBV27,-,-,TRBJ1-5,TGTGCCAGCAGTTTACGGATGAGGGGCGATCAGCCCCAGCATTTT,CASSLRMRGDQPQHF
TRBV11-3,once,-,TRBJ2-2,TGTGCCAGCAGCTTGGTCTCCGGCACCGGGGAGCTGTTTTTT,CASSLVSGTGELFF
TRBV5-1,-,-,TRBJ2-5,TGCGCCAGCAGCTTGTGGAGTTTCGGGGGGCGAGAGACCCAGTACTTC,CASSLWSFGGRETQYF
TRBV2,once,-,TRBJ2-1,TGTGCCAGCAGCGTCCTACAGGGAAATGAGCAGTTCTTC,CASSVLQGNEQFF
TRBV4-3,-,-,TRBJ1-5,TGCGCCAGCAGCCAAGATAGGGTTAGCAATCAGCCCCAGCATTTT,CASSQDRVSNQPQHF
TRBV2,-,TRBD1,TRBJ2-7,TGTGCCAGCAAAACAGGGGGGTCCTACGAGCAGTACTTC,CASKTGGSYEQYF
TRBV4-2,few,-,TRBJ1-3,TGTGCCAGCACCCCCAGCCGGGGGGGAAACACCATATATTTT,CASTPSRGGNTIYF
TRBV6-2/TRBV6-3,-,-,TRBJ2-3,TGTGCCAGCAGGCCTGTCCGGGGTGCTTCAGATACGCAGTATTTT,CASRPVRGASDTQYF
TRBV6-2/TRBV6-3,-,-,TRBJ1-1,TGTGCCAGCAGTTATCTGGATGGGGCTTTCTTT,CASSYLDGAFF